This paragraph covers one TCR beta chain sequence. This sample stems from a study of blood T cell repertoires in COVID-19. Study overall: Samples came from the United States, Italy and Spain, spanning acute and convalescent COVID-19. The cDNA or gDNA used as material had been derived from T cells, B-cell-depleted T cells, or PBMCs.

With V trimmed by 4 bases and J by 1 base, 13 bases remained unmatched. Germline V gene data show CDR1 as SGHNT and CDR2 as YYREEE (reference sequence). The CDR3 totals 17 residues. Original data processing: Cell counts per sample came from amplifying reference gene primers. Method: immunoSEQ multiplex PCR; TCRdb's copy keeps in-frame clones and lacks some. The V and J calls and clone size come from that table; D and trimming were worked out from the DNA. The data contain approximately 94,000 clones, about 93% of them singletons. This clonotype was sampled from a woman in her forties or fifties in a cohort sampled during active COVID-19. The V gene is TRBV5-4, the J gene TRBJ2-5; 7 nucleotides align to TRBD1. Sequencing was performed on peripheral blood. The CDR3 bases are TGTGCCAGCAGCCCGGAGCTGTTAAGGACAGGCCAAGAGACCCAGTACTTC. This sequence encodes CASSPELLRTGQETQYF.